These 9 T cell receptor beta chains were sequenced from one sample in a study of identical twins. Each CDR3 protein gets one entry after TCRdb re-called the 5' RACE reads with MiXCR. There are roughly 690,000 distinct CDR3 sequences in the sample; around 20% occur only once, and over 4% lies in the top ten. This sample also belongs to another study, concerning T cells expressing NK-cell markers.

The sample taken for sequencing was PBMCs. The source is a young woman in good health.

This clonotype has more than one count but fewer than ten. CDR3 sequence reads: CASSLQLAGGPGEQFF. The CDR3 coding sequence is TGTGCCAGCAGTTTACAACTAGCGGGAGGGCCTGGTGAGCAGTTCTTC. V is TRBV27 and J is TRBJ2-1; TRBD2 matches at 13 bases. Germline V CDR1 and CDR2: MNHEY, SMNVEV (reference sequence). The CDR3 has 16 residues. After removal of 2 bases from V and 9 bases from J, the junction contained 7 bases not matched to a gene.

This clonotype was seen ten or more times. This rearrangement joins TRBV20-1 to TRBJ2-1; D remains ambiguous. This CDR3 has 13 residues. Trimming took 2 bases from V and 7 from J, leaving 12 bases between them. Germline V gives CDR1 DFQATT, CDR2 SNEGSKA (reference sequence). As DNA, the CDR3 is TGCAGTGCTAGAAGGTACGGGTTGAATGAGCAGTTCTTC. Its translation: CSARRYGLNEQFF.

This rearrangement joins TRBV18 to TRBJ2-3; D is possibly TRBD2 (5 bases). Germline CDR1 and CDR2: KGHSH and LQKENI. V was pared by 1 base and J by 4 bases, with 18 bases between. CDR3 size: 17 residues. The CDR3 reads CASSPLADSPFADTQYF. Here the CDR3 DNA reads TGTGCCAGCTCACCACTTGCGGACTCCCCGTTCGCAGATACGCAGTATTTT. Full variable domain (rest looked up from reference TRBV18 and TRBJ2-3): NAGVMQNPRHLVRRRGQEARLRCSPMKGHSHVYWYRQLPEEGLKFMVYLQKENIIDESGMPKERFSAEFPKEGPSILRIQQVVRGDSAAYFCASSPLADSPFADTQYFGPGTRLTVL.

This clonotype was detected only a few times. The chain joins TRBV12-3 or TRBV12-4 to TRBJ2-1; TRBD2 matches 10 bases. The length of the CDR3 is 15 residues. Trimming cost V 7 bases and J 10 bases; bases outside gene matches: 13. CDR3: CASTPSSGRVREQFF. For the CDR3, the DNA is TGTGCCAGCACCCCCTCCAGCGGGAGGGTTCGCGAGCAGTTCTTC.

The CDR3 sequence is CATSVGGLAVDEQFF. The DNA of the CDR3 is TGTGCCACCAGTGTTGGGGGACTAGCCGTCGATGAGCAGTTCTTC. J is TRBJ2-1 and V is TRBV24-1; 9 nucleotides line up with TRBD2. Germline values: CDR1 KGHDR, CDR2 SFDVKD. The J segment lost 8 bases and the V segment lost 5 bases, leaving 9 bases of the junction unmatched. This CDR3 contains 15 residues.

CDR3 region: CASGLELYNEQFF. CDR3 bases: TGTGCTAGTGGTTTGGAGTTGTACAATGAGCAGTTCTTC. J is TRBJ2-1 and V is TRBV12-5; D is uncertain. The CDR3 has 13 amino acids. The V end was cut by 1 base, the J end by 4 bases, with 5 bases between. Germline V gene data show CDR1 as LGHNT and CDR2 as FRNRAP.

Points on this clonotype: At one end the junction does not follow the germline gene, possibly because of a read error. This rearrangement joins TRBV5-5 to TRBJ1-6; D uncertain. The CDR3 is made up of 14 amino acids. CDR1 and CDR2 (germline): SGHKS, YYEKEE (reference sequence). CDR3 region: CASSLGGPSAPLHF. In DNA, the CDR3 is TGTGCCAGCAGTTTGGGAGGTCCTTCAGCACCCCTCCACTTT.

This clonotype has a handful of counts. The chain recombines TRBV7-2 with TRBJ2-5, with D unresolved. CDR1 and CDR2 from the germline V gene are SGHTA and FQGNSA. Trimming stripped 5 bases from V and 2 bases from J, with 9 bases between. This CDR3 comprises 13 residues. The CDR3 DNA is TGTGCCAGCAGCGGGTCGGCGCAAGAGACCCAGTACTTC. Amino acid sequence: CASSGSAQETQYF.

This clonotype was counted many times. The chain links TRBV7-9 to TRBJ2-5; possibly TRBD1 or TRBD2 for D (5 bases each). Germline V gene sequence: CDR1 SEHNR, CDR2 FQNEAQ (reference sequence). This CDR3 region has 13 residues. V lost 5 bases and J lost 4, with 11 bases in between. For the CDR3, the DNA is TGTGCCAGCAGCCCTGAGGGGCGAGAGACCCAGTACTTC. Its protein product is CASSPEGRETQYF.